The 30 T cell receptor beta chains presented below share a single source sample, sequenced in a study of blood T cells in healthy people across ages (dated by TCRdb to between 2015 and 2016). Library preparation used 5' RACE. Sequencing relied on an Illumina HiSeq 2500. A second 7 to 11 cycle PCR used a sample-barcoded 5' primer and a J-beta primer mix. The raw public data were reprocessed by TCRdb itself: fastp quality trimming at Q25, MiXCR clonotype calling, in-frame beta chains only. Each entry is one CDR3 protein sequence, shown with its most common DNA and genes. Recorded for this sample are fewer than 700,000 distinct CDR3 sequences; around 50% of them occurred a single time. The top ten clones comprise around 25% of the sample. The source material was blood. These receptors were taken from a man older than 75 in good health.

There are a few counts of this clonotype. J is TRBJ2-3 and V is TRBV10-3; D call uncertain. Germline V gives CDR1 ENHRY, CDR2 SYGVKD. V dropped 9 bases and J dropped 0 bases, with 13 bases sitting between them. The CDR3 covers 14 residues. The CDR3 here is CAIEDGTSTDTQYF. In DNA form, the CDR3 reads TGTGCCATTGAGGACGGTACTAGCACAGATACGCAGTATTTT.

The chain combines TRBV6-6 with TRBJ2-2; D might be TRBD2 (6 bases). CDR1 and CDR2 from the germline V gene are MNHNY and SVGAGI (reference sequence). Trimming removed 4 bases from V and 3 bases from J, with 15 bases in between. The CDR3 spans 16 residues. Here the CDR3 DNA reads TGTGCCAGCAGTTGCTCAGGGCTAGCGTACACCGGGGAGCTGTTTTTT. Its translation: CASSCSGLAYTGELFF.

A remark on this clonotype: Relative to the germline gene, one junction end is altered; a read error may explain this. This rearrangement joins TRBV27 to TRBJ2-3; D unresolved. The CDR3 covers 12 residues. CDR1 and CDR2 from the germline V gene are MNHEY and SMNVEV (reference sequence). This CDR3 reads CAGSLPPDTQYF. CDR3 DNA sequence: TGTGCCGGCAGTTTACCGCCAGATACGCAGTATTTT.

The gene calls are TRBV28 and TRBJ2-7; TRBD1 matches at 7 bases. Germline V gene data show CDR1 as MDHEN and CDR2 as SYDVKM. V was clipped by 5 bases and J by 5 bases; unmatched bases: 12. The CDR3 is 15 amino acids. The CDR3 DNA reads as TGTGCCAGCAGTGAATCCACAGGGGTCTGGCACGAGCAGTACTTC. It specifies CASSESTGVWHEQYF.

CDR3 in DNA: TGTGCCAGCAGCCGGGACAGGGGTAACTTTGAGCAGTACTTC. Amino acid sequence: CASSRDRGNFEQYF. The chain carries TRBV2 and TRBJ2-5; 10 bases align to TRBD1. V lost 6 bases and J lost 11; bases outside the gene matches: 12. Germline loops: CDR1 SNHLY, CDR2 FYNNEI. The CDR3 runs to 14 residues.

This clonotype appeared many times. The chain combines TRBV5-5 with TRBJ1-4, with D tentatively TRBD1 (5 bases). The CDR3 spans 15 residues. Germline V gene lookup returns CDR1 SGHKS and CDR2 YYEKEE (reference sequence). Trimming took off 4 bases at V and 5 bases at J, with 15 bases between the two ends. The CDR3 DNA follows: TGTGCCAGCAGCCCGCCGGGACTCTTAAATGAAAAACTGTTTTTT. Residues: CASSPPGLLNEKLFF.

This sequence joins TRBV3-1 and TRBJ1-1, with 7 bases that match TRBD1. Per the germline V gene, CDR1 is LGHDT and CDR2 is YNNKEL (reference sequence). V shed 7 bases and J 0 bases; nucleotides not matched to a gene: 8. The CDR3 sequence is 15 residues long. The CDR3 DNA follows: TGTGCCAGCACCGTGGGACAGTCCTTGAACACTGAAGCTTTCTTT. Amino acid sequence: CASTVGQSLNTEAFF.

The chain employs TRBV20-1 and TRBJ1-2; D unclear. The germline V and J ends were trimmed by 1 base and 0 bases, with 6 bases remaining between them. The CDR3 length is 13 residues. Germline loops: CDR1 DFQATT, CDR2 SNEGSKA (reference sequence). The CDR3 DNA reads TGCAGTGCTAGAGTATCCTCTAACTATGGCTACACCTTC. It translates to CSARVSSNYGYTF.

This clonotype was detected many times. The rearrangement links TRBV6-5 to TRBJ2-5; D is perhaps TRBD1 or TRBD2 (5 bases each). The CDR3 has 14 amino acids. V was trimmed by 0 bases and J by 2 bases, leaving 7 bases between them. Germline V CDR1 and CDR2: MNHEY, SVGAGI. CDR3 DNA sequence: TGTGCCAGCAGTTACTCGGGGGTACAAGAGACCCAGTACTTC. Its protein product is CASSYSGVQETQYF.

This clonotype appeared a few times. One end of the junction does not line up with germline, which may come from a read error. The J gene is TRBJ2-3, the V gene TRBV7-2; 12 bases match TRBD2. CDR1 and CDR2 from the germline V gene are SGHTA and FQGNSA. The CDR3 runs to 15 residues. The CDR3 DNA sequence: TGTGCCAGCAGCCGACTAGCGGGGGCCACAGATGCGCAGTATTTT. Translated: CASSRLAGATDAQYF.

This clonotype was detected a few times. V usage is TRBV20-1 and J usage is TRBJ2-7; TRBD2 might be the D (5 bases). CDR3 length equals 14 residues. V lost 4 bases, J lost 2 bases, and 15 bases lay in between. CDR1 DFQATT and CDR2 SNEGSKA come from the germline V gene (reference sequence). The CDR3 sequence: CSAKDGGLTYEQYF. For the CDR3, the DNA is TGCAGTGCTAAAGACGGCGGACTTACCTACGAGCAGTACTTC.

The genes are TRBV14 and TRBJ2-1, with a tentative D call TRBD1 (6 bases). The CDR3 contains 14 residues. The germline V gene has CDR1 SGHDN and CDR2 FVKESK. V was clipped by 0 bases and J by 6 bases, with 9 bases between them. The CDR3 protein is CASSQEIRGNEQFF. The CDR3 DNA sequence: TGTGCCAGCAGCCAAGAGATCAGGGGCAATGAGCAGTTCTTC. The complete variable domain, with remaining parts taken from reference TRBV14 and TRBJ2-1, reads EAGVTQFPSHSVIEKGQTVTLRCDPISGHDNLYWYRRVMGKEIKFLLHFVKESKQDESGMPNNRFLAERTGGTYSTLKVQPAELEDSGVYFCASSQEIRGNEQFFGPGTRLTVL.

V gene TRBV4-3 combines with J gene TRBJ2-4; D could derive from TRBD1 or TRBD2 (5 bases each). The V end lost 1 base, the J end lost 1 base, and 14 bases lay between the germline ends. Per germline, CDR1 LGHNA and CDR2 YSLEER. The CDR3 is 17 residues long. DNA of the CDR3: TGCGCCAGCAGCCAAGGAGGGACCCCGAGGGCCAAAAACATTCAGTACTTC. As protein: CASSQGGTPRAKNIQYF.

The CDR3 DNA is TGCGCCAGCAGCTTGGACGCCAGGGCCTACAATGAGCAGTTCTTC. Amino acids: CASSLDARAYNEQFF. This chain uses TRBV5-1 with TRBJ2-1; tentatively, D is TRBD1 (5 bases). The V and J ends lost 0 bases and 2 bases respectively, with 9 bases between them. The CDR3 contains 15 residues. Germline CDR1 reads SGHRS; CDR2 reads YFSETQ.

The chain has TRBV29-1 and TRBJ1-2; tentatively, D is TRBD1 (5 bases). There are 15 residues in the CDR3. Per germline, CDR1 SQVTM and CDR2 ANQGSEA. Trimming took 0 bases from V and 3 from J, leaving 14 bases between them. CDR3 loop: CSVEDGARTYYGYTF. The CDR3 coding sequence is TGCAGCGTTGAAGACGGGGCGAGGACATACTATGGCTACACCTTC.

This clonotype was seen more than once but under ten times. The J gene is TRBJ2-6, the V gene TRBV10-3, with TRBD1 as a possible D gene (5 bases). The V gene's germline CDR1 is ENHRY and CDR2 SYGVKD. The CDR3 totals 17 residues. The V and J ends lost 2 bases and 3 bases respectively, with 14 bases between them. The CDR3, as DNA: TGTGCCATCAGTGAGGGAGAAGGGGTTGGTGGGGCCAACGTCCTGACTTTC. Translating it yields CAISEGEGVGGANVLTF.

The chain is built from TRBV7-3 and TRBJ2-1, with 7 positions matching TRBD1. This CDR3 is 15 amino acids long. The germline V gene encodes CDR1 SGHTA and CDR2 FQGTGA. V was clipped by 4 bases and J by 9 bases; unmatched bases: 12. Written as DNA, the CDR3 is TGTGCCAGCAGCTCCACAGGGGTAGTTAATGTTGAGCAGTTCTTC. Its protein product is CASSSTGVVNVEQFF.

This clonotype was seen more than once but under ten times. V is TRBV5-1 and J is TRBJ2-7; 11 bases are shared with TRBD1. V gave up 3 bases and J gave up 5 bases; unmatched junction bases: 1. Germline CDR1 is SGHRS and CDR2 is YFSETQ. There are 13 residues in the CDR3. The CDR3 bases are TGCGCCAGCAGCTGGACAGGGGGCAACGAGCAGTACTTC. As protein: CASSWTGGNEQYF. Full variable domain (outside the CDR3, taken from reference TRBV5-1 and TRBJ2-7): KAGVTQTPRYLIKTRGQQVTLSCSPISGHRSVSWYQQTPGQGLQFLFEYFSETQRNKGNFPGRFSGRQFSNSRSEMNVSTLELGDSALYLCASSWTGGNEQYFGPGTRLTVT.

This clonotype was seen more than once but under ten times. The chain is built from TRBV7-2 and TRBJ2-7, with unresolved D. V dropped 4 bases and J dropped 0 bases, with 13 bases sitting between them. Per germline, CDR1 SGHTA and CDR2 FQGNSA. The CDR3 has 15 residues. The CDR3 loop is CASSYGRTYSYEQYF. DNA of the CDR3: TGTGCCAGCAGCTACGGACGGACCTACTCCTACGAGCAGTACTTC.

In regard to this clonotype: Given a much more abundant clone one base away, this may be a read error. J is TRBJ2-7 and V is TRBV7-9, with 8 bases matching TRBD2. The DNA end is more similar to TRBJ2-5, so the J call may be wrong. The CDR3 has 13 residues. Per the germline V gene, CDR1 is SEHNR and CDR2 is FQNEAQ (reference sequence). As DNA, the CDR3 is TGTGCCAGCAGCCGTAGCGGGGCGGAGACCCAGTACTTC. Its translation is CASSRSGAETQYF.

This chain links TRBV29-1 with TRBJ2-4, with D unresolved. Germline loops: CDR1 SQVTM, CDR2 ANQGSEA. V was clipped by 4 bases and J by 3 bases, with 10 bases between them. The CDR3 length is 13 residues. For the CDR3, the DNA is TGCAGCGTTGCAGGCTATGGCAAAAACATTCAGTACTTC. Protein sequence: CSVAGYGKNIQYF.

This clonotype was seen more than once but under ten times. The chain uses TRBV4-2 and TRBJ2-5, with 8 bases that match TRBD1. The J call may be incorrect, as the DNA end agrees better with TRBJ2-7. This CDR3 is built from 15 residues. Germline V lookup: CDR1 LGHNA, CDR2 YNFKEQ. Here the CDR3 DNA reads TGTGCCAGCAGCCCTTCTGACAGGGGTCGCTACGAGCAGTACTTC. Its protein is CASSPSDRGRYEQYF.

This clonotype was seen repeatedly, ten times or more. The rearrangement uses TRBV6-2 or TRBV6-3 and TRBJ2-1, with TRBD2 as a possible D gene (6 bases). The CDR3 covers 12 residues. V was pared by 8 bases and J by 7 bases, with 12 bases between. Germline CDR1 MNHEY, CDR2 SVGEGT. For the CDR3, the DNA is TGTGCCAGCTCCTCCCGGGGGAATGAGCAGTTCTTC. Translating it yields CASSSRGNEQFF.

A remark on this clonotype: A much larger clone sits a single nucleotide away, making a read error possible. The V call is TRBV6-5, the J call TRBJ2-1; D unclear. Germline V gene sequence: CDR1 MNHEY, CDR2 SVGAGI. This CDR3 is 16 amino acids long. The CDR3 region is CARSSEEPYSYNEQFF. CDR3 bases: TGTGCCCGCAGTTCTGAAGAGCCGTACTCCTACAATGAGCAGTTCTTC.

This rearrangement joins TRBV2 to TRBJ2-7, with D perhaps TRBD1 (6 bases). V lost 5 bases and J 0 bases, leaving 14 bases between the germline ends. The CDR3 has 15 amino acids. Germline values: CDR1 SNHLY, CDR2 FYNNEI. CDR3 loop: CASSPIGTTSYEQYF. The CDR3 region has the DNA TGTGCCAGCAGTCCTATCGGGACAACCTCCTACGAGCAGTACTTC.

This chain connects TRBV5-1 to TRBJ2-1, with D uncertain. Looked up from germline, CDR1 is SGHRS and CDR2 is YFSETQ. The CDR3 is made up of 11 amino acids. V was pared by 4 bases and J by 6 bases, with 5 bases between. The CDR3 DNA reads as TGCGCCAGCAGCGCCGCCAATGAGCAGTTCTTC. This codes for CASSAANEQFF. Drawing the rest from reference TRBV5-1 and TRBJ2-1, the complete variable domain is KAGVTQTPRYLIKTRGQQVTLSCSPISGHRSVSWYQQTPGQGLQFLFEYFSETQRNKGNFPGRFSGRQFSNSRSEMNVSTLELGDSALYLCASSAANEQFFGPGTRLTVL.

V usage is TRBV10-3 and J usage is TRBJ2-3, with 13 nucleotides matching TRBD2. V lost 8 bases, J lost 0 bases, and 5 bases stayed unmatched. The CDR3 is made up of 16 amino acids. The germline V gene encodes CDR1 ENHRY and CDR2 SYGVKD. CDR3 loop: CAIGTSGKGSTDTQYF. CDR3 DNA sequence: TGTGCCATCGGGACTAGCGGGAAAGGGAGCACAGATACGCAGTATTTT.

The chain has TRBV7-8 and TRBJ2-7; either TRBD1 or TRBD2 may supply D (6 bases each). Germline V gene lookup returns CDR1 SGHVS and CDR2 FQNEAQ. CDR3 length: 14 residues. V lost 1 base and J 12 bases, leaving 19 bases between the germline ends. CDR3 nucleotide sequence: TGTGCCAGCAGCTTAGGGGGTGTACAGGGACTCCCGTACTTC. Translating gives CASSLGGVQGLPYF.

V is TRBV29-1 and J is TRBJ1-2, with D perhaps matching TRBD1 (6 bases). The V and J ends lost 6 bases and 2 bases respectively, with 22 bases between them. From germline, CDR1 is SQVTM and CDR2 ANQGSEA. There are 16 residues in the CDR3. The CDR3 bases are TGCAGCGTCCCAGGGCAGGGGCCCGTCGGAAACTATGGCTACACCTTC. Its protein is CSVPGQGPVGNYGYTF.

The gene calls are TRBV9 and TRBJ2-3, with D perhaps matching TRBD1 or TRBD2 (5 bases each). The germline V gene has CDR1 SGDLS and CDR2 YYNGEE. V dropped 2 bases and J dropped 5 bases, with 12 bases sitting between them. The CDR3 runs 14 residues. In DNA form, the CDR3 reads TGTGCCAGCAGCGTTGGGACCGGTAGAGATACGCAGTATTTT. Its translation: CASSVGTGRDTQYF.